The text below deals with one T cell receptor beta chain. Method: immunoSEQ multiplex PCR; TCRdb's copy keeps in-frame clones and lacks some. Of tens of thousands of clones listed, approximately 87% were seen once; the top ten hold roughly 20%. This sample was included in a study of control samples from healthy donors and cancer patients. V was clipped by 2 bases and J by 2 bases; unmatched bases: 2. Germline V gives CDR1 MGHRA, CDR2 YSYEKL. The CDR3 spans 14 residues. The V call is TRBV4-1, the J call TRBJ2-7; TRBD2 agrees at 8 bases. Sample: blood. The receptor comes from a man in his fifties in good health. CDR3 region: CASSQIAGTYEQYF. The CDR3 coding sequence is TGCGCCAGCAGCCAAATAGCGGGAACCTACGAGCAGTACTTC.